These 9 T cell receptor beta chains originate from one sample sequenced in a study of cytotoxic CD8 clonotypes in ibrutinib-treated CLL. Libraries were prepared by immunoSEQ multiplex PCR; TCRdb keeps only in-frame clonotypes and omits some of them. The sample lists hundreds of thousands of clones; 79% were seen once. Sequenced here: PBMCs, sampled after 12 months of ibrutinib treatment. These receptors came from a human donor with chronic lymphocytic leukemia.

Only a few counts were recorded for this clone. The chain links TRBV6-1 to TRBJ2-7; 9 bases are a match to TRBD2. The V segment lost 3 bases and the J segment 12 bases; nucleotides outside the gene matches: 6. The CDR3 spans 12 residues. Germline V gives CDR1 MNHNS, CDR2 SASEGT. CDR3 protein: CASSDGLAPLYF. The CDR3 nucleotides are TGTGCCAGCAGTGACGGACTAGCGCCATTGTACTTC.

The V call is TRBV18, the J call TRBJ2-5; 9 bases agree with TRBD2. The CDR3 runs 16 residues. J gave up 0 bases and V 4 bases, and 6 bases lay outside the gene matches. Germline V gene data show CDR1 as KGHSH and CDR2 as LQKENI. The CDR3 DNA reads as TGTGCCAGCTCACTTTGGACTAGCGCAAACCAAGAGACCCAGTACTTC. Amino acid sequence: CASSLWTSANQETQYF. The full variable domain, in which reference TRBV18 and TRBJ2-5 provide the parts outside the CDR3, is NAGVMQNPRHLVRRRGQEARLRCSPMKGHSHVYWYRQLPEEGLKFMVYLQKENIIDESGMPKERFSAEFPKEGPSILRIQQVVRGDSAAYFCASSLWTSANQETQYFGPGTRLLVL.

This clone was seen a few times. The chain is built from TRBV5-1 and TRBJ1-1; D remains ambiguous. The CDR3 runs 16 residues. From germline, CDR1 is SGHRS and CDR2 YFSETQ. Trimming took off 0 bases at V and 0 bases at J, with 12 bases between the two ends. The CDR3 DNA sequence: TGCGCCAGCAGCTTGGGGTTTACAGCTATGAACACTGAAGCTTTCTTT. This gives the protein CASSLGFTAMNTEAFF.

CDR3 in amino acids: CASSKNQVYQPQHF. The CDR3 DNA reads TGTGCCAGCAGTAAAAATCAGGTCTATCAGCCCCAGCATTTT. The rearrangement joins TRBV27 to TRBJ1-5, with D unclear. Trimming pared 5 bases from V and 5 bases from J, leaving 13 bases between. The CDR3 has 14 amino acids. The germline gives CDR1 MNHEY, CDR2 SMNVEV (reference sequence).

The chain uses TRBV19 and TRBJ2-7; perhaps D is TRBD1 or TRBD2 (5 bases each). There are 16 residues in the CDR3. The V end lost 3 bases, the J end lost 0 bases, and 15 bases lay between the germline ends. The germline V gene encodes CDR1 LNHDA and CDR2 SQIVND (reference sequence). The CDR3 nucleotides are TGTGCCAGTAGTATGGGGGTTCGGCACATCTCCTACGAGCAGTACTTC. Amino acid sequence: CASSMGVRHISYEQYF.

Comment on this clone: This could be a read error, since a much larger clone is one nucleotide away. This chain uses TRBV6-1 with TRBJ2-5, with TRBD2 matching over 7 bases. Germline values: CDR1 MNHNS, CDR2 SASEGT. The CDR3 runs 14 residues. V shed 6 bases and J 1 base; nucleotides not matched to a gene: 5. The CDR3 is CASSLGGGQETQYF. CDR3 sequence (DNA): TGTGCCAGCAGCTTGGGCGGGGGCCAAGAGACCCAGTACTTC.

The CDR3 DNA is TGCGCCAGCAGCGAACCTGGGGCCAACGTCCTGACTTTC. Translation gives CASSEPGANVLTF. The rearrangement joins TRBV5-1 to TRBJ2-6; D gene uncertain. Germline CDR1 is SGHRS and CDR2 is YFSETQ. Trimming shortened V by 4 bases and J by 2 bases, and 4 bases separated the two germline ends. The CDR3 contains 13 residues.

The chain uses TRBV6-5 and TRBJ1-5; D is undetermined. The CDR3 is 15 amino acids. Germline V lookup: CDR1 MNHEY, CDR2 SVGAGI. Trimming cost V 2 bases and J 6 bases, with 14 bases left between them. The CDR3 region has the DNA TGTGCCAGCAGTTACAGCAACACAAACCGTCAGCCCCAGCATTTT. Encoded protein: CASSYSNTNRQPQHF.

The chain combines TRBV6-1 with TRBJ2-2; 12 bases line up with TRBD2. With V trimmed by 7 bases and J by 6 bases, 6 bases remained unmatched. This CDR3 contains 15 residues. Germline V CDR1 and CDR2: MNHNS, SASEGT. The CDR3 nucleotides read TGTGCCAGCATTCTAGCGGGGGGGTCCCCCGGGGAGCTGTTTTTT. Protein product: CASILAGGSPGELFF.